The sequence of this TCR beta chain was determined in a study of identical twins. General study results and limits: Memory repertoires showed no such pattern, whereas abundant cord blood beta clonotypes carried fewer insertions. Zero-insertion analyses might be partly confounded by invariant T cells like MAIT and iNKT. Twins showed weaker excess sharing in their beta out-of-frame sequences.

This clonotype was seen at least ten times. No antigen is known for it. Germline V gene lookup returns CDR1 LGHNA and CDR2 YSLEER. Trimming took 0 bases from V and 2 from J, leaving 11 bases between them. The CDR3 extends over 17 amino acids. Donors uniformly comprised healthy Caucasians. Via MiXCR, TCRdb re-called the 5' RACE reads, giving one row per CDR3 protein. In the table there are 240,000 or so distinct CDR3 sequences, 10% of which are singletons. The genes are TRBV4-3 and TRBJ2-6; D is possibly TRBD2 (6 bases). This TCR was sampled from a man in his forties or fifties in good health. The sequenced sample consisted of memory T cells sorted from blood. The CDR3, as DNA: TGCGCCAGCAGCCAAGAAATTCCGGGGGCTGGGGCCAACGTCCTGACTTTC. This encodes CASSQEIPGAGANVLTF.